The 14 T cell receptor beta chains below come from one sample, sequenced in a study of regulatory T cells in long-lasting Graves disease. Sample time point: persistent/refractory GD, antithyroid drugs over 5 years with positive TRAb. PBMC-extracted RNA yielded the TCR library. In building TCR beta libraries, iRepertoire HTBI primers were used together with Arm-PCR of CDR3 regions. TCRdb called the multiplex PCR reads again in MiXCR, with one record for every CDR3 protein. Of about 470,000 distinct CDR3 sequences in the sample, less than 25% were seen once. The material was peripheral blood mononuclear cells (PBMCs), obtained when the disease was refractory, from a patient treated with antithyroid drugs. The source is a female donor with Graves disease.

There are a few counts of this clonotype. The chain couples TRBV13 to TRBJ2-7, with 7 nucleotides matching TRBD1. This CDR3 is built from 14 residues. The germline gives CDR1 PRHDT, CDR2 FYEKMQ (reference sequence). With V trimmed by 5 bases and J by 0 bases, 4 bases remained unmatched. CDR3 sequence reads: CASSRGRNSYEQYF. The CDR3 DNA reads TGTGCCAGCAGCAGGGGGCGAAACTCCTACGAGCAGTACTTC.

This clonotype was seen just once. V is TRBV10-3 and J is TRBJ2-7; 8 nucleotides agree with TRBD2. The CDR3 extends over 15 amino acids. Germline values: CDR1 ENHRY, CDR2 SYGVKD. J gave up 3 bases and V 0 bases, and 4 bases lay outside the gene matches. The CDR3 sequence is CAISESVAGHYEQYF. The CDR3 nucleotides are TGTGCCATCAGTGAGTCCGTAGCGGGGCACTACGAGCAGTACTTC.

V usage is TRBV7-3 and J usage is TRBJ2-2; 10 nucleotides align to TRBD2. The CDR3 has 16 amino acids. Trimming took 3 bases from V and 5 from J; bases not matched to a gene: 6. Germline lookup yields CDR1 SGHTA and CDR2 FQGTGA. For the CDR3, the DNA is TGTGCCAGCAGCTTCCTAGCGGGAGAGGGTACCGGGGAGCTGTTTTTT. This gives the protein CASSFLAGEGTGELFF.

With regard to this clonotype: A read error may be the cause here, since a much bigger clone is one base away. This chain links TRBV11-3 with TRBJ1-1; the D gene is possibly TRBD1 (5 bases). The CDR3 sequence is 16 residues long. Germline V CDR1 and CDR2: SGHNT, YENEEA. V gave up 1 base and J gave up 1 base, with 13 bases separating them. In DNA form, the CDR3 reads TGTGCCAGCAGCTTAGCGACAGCTGGGCCGAACACTGAAGCTTTCTTT. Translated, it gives CASSLATAGPNTEAFF.

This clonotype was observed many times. CDR3 in amino acids: CASSIGLAGGETQYF. The CDR3 nucleotides are TGTGCCAGCAGTATTGGACTAGCGGGAGGAGAGACCCAGTACTTC. The chain links TRBV6-2 or TRBV6-3 to TRBJ2-5; 14 bases map to TRBD2. There are 15 residues in the CDR3. The V segment lost 5 bases and the J segment 4 bases; nucleotides outside the gene matches: 3. Germline V CDR1 and CDR2: MNHEY, SVGEGT.

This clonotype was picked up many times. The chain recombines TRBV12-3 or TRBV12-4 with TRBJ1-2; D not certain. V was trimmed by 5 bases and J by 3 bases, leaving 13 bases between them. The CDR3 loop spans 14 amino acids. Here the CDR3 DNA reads TGTGCCAGCAGTCCCCGCCTCGAGTACTATGGCTACACCTTC. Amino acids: CASSPRLEYYGYTF.

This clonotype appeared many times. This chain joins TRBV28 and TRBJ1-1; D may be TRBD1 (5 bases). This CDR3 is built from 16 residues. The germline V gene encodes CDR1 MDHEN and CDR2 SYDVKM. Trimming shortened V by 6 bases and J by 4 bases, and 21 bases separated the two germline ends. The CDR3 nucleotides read TGTGCCAGCAGCCCCCCCCCGGGACCGGGGACCACTGAAGCTTTCTTT. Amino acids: CASSPPPGPGTTEAFF.

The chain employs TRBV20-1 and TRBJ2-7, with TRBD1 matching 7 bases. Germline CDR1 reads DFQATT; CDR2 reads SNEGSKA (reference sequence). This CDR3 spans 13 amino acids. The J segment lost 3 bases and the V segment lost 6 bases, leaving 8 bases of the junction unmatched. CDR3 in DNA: TGCAGTGCGGGGACAGAAGGGGGCTACGAGCAGTACTTC. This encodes CSAGTEGGYEQYF.

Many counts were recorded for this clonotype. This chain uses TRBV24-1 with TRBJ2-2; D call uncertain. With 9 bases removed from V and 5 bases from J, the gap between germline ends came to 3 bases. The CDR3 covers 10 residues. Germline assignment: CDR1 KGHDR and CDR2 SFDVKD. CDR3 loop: CATGTGELFF. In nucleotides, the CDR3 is TGTGCCACCGGAACCGGGGAGCTGTTTTTT.

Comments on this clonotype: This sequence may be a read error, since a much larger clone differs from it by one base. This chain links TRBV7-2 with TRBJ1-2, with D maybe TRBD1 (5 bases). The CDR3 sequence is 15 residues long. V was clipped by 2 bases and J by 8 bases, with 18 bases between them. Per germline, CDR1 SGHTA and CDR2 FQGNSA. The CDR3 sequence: CASSLRRSLWDGYTF. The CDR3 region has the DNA TGTGCCAGCAGCTTAAGACGCAGCCTATGGGACGGCTACACCTTC. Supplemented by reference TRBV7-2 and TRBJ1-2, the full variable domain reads GAGVSQSPSNKVTEKGKDVELRCDPISGHTALYWYRQSLGQGLEFLIYFQGNSAPDKSGLPSDRFSAERTGGSVSTLTIQRTQQEDSAVYLCASSLRRSLWDGYTFGSGTRLTVV.

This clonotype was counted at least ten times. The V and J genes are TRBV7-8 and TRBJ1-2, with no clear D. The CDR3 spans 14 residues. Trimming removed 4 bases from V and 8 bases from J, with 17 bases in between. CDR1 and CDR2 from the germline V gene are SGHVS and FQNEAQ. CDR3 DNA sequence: TGTGCCAGCAGCTCCTTTTCGATAAATACGGGCTACACCTTC. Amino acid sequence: CASSSFSINTGYTF.

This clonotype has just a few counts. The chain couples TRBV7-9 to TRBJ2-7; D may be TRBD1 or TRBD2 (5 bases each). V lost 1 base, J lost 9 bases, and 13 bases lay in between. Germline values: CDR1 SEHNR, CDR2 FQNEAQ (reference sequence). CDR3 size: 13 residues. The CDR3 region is CASSLDGIQVQYF. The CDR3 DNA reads TGTGCCAGCAGCTTAGACGGGATACAGGTGCAGTACTTC.

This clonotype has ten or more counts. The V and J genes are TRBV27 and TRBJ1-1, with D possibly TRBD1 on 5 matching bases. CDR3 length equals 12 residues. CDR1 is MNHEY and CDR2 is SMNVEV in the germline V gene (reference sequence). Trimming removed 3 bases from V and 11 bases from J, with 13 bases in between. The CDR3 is CASSLRGESAFF. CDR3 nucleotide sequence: TGTGCCAGCAGTTTGCGGGGGGAATCGGCTTTCTTT.

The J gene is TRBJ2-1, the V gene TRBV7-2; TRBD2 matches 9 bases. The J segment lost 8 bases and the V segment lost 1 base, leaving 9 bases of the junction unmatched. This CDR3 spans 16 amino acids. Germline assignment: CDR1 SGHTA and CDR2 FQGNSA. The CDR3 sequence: CASSLVISGSYDEQFF. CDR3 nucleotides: TGTGCCAGCAGCTTAGTAATTAGCGGGAGTTACGATGAGCAGTTCTTC.